Shown below are 8 T cell receptor beta chains from a single sample sequenced in a study of T cell responses to AZD1222 COVID-19 vaccine. Produced via immunoSEQ multiplex PCR; TCRdb's table is partial and in-frame only. The table records fewer than 180,000 clones, roughly 90% of them present only once. The input for sequencing was peripheral blood, taken 28 days after the second AZD1222 dose. Receptors originate from an adult who received the AZD1222 COVID-19 vaccine.

The genes are TRBV10-3 and TRBJ1-1, with D possibly being TRBD1 (6 bases). The CDR3 loop spans 15 amino acids. The ends were cut back, 3 bases at V and 1 base at J, with 12 bases in the middle. Germline V gene lookup returns CDR1 ENHRY and CDR2 SYGVKD. CDR3 in amino acids: CAISDPNRENTEAFF. The DNA for the CDR3 is TGTGCCATCAGTGATCCCAACAGGGAGAACACTGAAGCTTTCTTT.

The V gene is TRBV5-5, the J gene TRBJ2-1; a weak D match, TRBD2 (6 bases). This CDR3 spans 15 amino acids. V was pared by 4 bases and J by 5 bases, with 16 bases between. CDR1 and CDR2 (germline): SGHKS, YYEKEE (reference sequence). In nucleotides, the CDR3 is TGTGCCAGCAGCATATCCACGACGGGAGACAATGAGCAGTTCTTC. It encodes CASSISTTGDNEQFF.

The chain combines TRBV5-1 with TRBJ1-2, with D possibly being TRBD1 (5 bases). CDR3 size: 14 residues. CDR1 and CDR2 (germline): SGHRS, YFSETQ. V was pared by 0 bases and J by 6 bases, with 12 bases between. Here the CDR3 DNA reads TGCGCCAGCAGCTTGGAAACGGCAGGGAATGGCTACACCTTC. This translates into CASSLETAGNGYTF.

The chain employs TRBV28 and TRBJ2-3; perhaps TRBD2 as D (6 bases). CDR3 length: 16 residues. V dropped 3 bases and J dropped 0 bases, with 13 bases sitting between them. Per the germline V gene, CDR1 is MDHEN and CDR2 is SYDVKM. The CDR3 DNA reads TGTGCCAGCAGTTTTGCGCGGGGCCTAAGCACAGATACGCAGTATTTT. As protein: CASSFARGLSTDTQYF.

V gene TRBV5-1 combines with J gene TRBJ1-2; D is undetermined. This CDR3 contains 13 residues. V was pared by 4 bases and J by 1 base, with 8 bases between. Looked up from germline, CDR1 is SGHRS and CDR2 is YFSETQ. CDR3 protein: CASSGGFNYGYTF. The CDR3 nucleotides read TGCGCCAGCAGCGGAGGATTTAACTATGGCTACACCTTC.

This sequence joins TRBV5-4 and TRBJ2-3, with 10 positions matching TRBD1. V lost 4 bases and J lost 1; bases outside the gene matches: 12. Germline loops: CDR1 SGHNT, CDR2 YYREEE (reference sequence). The CDR3 length is 18 residues. DNA of the CDR3: TGTGCCAGCAGCCTCACTTTGACAGGGGGCTATGGCACAGATACGCAGTATTTT. Its translation is CASSLTLTGGYGTDTQYF. Looking up the rest from reference TRBV5-4 and TRBJ2-3 gives the full variable domain: ETGVTQSPTHLIKTRGQQVTLRCSSQSGHNTVSWYQQALGQGPQFIFQYYREEENGRGNFPPRFSGLQFPNYSSELNVNALELDDSALYLCASSLTLTGGYGTDTQYFGPGTRLTVL.

The chain is built from TRBV12-5 and TRBJ1-2, with 11 bases that match TRBD1. CDR3 length: 15 amino acids. Unmatched junction bases numbered 6, after V lost 1 base and J lost 8 bases. In germline, CDR1 is LGHNT, CDR2 FRNRAP. The CDR3 sequence is CASGLAGQGAGGYTF. CDR3 DNA: TGTGCTAGTGGTTTGGCCGGACAGGGGGCAGGAGGCTACACCTTC.

J is TRBJ2-5 and V is TRBV15; D gene ambiguous. CDR1 LNHNV and CDR2 YYDKDF come from the germline V gene (reference sequence). CDR3 length equals 15 residues. The V and J ends lost 0 bases and 7 bases respectively, with 15 bases between them. CDR3 residues: CATSRDLDNSRTQYF. The DNA for the CDR3 is TGTGCCACCAGCAGAGATCTTGACAATTCACGGACCCAGTACTTC. Combining the CDR3 with reference TRBV15 and TRBJ2-5 gives the whole variable domain DAMVIQNPRYQVTQFGKPVTLSCSQTLNHNVMYWYQQKSSQAPKLLFHYYDKDFNNEADTPDNFQSRRPNTSFCFLDIRSPGLGDTAMYLCATSRDLDNSRTQYFGPGTRLLVL.